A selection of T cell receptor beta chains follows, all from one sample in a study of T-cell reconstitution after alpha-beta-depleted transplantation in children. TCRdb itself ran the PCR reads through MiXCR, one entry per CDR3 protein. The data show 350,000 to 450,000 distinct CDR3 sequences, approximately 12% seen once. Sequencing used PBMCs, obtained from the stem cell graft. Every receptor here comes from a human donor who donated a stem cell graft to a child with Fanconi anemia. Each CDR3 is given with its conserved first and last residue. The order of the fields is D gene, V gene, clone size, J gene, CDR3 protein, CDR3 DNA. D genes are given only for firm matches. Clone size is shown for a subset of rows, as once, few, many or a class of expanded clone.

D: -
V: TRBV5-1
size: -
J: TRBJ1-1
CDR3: CASSLGLTDQGGNAEAFF
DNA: TGCGCCAGCAGCTTGGGCTTAACCGACCAAGGCGGGAACGCTGAAGCTTTCTTT

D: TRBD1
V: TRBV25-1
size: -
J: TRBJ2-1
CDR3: CASSVRTGDEQFF
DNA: TGTGCCAGCAGTGTTCGGACAGGGGATGAGCAGTTCTTC

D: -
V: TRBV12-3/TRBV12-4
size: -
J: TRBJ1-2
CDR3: CASRTESTNYGYTF
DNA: TGTGCCAGCAGAACAGAATCTACTAACTATGGCTACACCTTC

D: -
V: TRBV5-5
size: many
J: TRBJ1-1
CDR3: CASSPGRGHTEAFF
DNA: TGTGCCAGCAGCCCCGGGAGAGGCCACACTGAAGCTTTCTTT

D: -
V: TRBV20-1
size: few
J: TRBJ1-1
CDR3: CSARDKDLNTEAFF
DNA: TGCAGTGCTAGAGATAAGGACCTGAACACTGAAGCTTTCTTT

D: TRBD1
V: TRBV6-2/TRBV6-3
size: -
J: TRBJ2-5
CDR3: CASTLLGDRQETQYF
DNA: TGTGCCAGCACGCTTCTGGGGGACAGACAAGAGACCCAGTACTTC

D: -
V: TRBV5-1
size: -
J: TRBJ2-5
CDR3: CASSLGGMLETQYF
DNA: TGCGCCAGCAGCTTGGGGGGCATGTTAGAGACCCAGTACTTC

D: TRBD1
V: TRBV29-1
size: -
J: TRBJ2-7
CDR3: CSVGQAHEQYF
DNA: TGCAGCGTGGGACAGGCCCACGAGCAGTACTTC

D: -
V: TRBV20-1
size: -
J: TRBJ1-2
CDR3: CSARDGRGDGYTF
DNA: TGCAGTGCTAGAGATGGCCGGGGCGATGGCTACACCTTC

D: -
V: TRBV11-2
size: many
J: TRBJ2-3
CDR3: CASSWGMDTQYF
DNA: TGTGCCAGCAGCTGGGGCATGGATACGCAGTATTTT

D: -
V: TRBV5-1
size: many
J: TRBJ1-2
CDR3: CASRSGILQSNYGYTF
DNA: TGCGCCAGCAGATCAGGAATCCTGCAAAGTAACTATGGCTACACCTTC

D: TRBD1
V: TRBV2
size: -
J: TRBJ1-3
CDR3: CAFCHPRRQGGSGNTIYF
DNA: TGTGCCTTCTGTCACCCACGGAGACAGGGTGGCTCTGGAAACACCATATATTTT

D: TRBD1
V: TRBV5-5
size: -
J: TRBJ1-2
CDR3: CASSLKPGQGRYTF
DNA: TGTGCCAGCAGCTTAAAGCCGGGACAGGGGCGGTACACCTTC

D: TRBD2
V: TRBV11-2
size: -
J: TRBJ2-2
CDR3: CASSSPGLAGGAGELFF
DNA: TGTGCCAGCAGCTCTCCGGGACTAGCGGGGGGAGCCGGGGAGCTGTTTTTT

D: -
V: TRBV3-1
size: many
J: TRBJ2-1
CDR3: CASSPTLLPGHSYNEQFF
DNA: TGTGCCAGCAGTCCTACCCTTTTACCGGGGCACTCCTACAATGAGCAGTTCTTC

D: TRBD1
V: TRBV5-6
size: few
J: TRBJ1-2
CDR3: CASSLGQGETGYTF
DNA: TGTGCCAGCAGCTTGGGACAGGGAGAAACGGGCTACACCTTC

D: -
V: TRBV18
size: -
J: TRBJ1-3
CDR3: CASSLANRGGNTIYF
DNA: TGTGCCAGCTCGCTCGCCAACAGAGGAGGAAACACCATATATTTT

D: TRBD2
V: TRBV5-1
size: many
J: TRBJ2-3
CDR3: CASSLALAGSTDTQYF
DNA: TGCGCCAGCAGCTTGGCCCTAGCGGGGAGCACAGATACGCAGTATTTT

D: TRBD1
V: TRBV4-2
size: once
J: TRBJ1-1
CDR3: CASSQGQGRTEAFF
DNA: TGTGCCAGCAGCCAAGGACAGGGACGCACTGAAGCTTTCTTT

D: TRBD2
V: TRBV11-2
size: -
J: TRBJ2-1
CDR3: CASSLVGEGEQFF
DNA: TGTGCCAGCAGCTTAGTAGGGGAGGGGGAGCAGTTCTTC

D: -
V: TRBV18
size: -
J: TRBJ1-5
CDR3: CASSRDRLEYQPQHF
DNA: TGTGCCAGCTCACGCGACAGGCTAGAGTATCAGCCCCAGCATTTT

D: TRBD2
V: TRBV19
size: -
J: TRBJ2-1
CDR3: CASDGGGISYNEQFF
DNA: TGTGCCAGTGACGGCGGGGGGATATCCTACAATGAGCAGTTCTTC

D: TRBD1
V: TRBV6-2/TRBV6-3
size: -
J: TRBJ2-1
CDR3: CASSYSKGQGIGFSEQFF
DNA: TGTGCCAGCAGTTACTCGAAAGGACAGGGGATAGGGTTTAGTGAGCAGTTCTTC